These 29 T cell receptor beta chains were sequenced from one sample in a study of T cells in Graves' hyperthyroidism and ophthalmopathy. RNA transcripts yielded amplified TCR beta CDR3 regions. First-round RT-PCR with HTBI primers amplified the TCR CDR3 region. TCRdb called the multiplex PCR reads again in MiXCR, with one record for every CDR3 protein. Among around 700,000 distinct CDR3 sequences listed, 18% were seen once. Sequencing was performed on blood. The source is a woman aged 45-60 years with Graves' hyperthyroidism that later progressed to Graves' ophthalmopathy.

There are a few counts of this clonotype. For the CDR3, the DNA is TGTGCCAGCAGTGACCCTCTTACCGGGACAGGTCCCGAGACCCAGTACTTC. Protein: CASSDPLTGTGPETQYF. This chain joins TRBV25-1 and TRBJ2-5, with 8 nucleotides matching TRBD1. V lost 3 bases, J lost 5 bases, and 14 bases stayed unmatched. This CDR3 has 17 residues. Germline V CDR1 and CDR2: MGHDK, SYGVNS.

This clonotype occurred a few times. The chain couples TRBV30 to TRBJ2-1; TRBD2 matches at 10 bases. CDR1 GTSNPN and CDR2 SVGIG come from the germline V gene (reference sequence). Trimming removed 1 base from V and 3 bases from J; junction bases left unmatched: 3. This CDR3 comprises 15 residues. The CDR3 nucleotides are TGTGCCTGGAGTGAAGGGACTAGCGTCTACAATGAGCAGTTCTTC. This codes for CAWSEGTSVYNEQFF.

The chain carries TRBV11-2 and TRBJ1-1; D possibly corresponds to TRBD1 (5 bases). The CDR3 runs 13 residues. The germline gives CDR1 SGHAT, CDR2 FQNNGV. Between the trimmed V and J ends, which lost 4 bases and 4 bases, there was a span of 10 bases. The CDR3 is CASSYDSATEAFF. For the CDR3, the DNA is TGTGCCAGCAGCTATGACAGCGCCACTGAAGCTTTCTTT.

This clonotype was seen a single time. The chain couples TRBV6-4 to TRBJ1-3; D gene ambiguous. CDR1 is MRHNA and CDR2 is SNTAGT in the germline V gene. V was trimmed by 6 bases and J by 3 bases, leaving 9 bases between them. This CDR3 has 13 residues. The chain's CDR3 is CASSPNIGNTIYF. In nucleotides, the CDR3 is TGTGCCAGCAGCCCGAATATTGGAAACACCATATATTTT.

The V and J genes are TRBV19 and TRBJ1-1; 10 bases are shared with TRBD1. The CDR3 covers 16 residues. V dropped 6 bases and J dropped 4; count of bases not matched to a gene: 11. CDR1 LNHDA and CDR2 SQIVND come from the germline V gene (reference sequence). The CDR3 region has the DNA TGTGCCAGTAGCCGCAAACCGGGACAGGGGATCACTGAAGCTTTCTTT. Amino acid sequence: CASSRKPGQGITEAFF.

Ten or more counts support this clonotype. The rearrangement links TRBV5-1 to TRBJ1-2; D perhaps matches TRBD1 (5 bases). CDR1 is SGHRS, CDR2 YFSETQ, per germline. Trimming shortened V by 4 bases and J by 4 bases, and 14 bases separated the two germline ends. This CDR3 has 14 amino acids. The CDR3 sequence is CASSPGSDTYGYTF. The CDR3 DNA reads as TGCGCCAGCAGCCCCGGTTCGGACACCTATGGCTACACCTTC. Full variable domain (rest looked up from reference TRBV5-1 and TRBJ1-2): KAGVTQTPRYLIKTRGQQVTLSCSPISGHRSVSWYQQTPGQGLQFLFEYFSETQRNKGNFPGRFSGRQFSNSRSEMNVSTLELGDSALYLCASSPGSDTYGYTFGSGTRLTVV.

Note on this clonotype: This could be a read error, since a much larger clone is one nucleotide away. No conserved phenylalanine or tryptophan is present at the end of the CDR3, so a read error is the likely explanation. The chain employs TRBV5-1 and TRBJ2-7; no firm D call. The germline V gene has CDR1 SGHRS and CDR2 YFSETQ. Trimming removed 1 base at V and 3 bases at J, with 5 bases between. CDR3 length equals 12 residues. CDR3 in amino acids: CASSLLDYEQYL. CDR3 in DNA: TGCGCCAGCAGCTTGTTGGACTACGAGCAGTACCTC.

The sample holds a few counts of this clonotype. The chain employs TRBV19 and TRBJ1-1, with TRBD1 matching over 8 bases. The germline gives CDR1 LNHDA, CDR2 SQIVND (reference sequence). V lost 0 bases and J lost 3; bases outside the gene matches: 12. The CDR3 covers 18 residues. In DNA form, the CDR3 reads TGTGCCAGTAGTATAGATCAGCTCAGGGGGCTGGTGGACACTGAAGCTTTCTTT. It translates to CASSIDQLRGLVDTEAFF.

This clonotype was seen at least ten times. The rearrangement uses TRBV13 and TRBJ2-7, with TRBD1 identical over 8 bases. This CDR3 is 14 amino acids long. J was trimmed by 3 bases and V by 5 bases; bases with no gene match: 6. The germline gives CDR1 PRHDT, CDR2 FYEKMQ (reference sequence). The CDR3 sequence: CASSNRDRNYEQYF. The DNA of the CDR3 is TGTGCCAGCAGCAACCGGGACAGGAACTACGAGCAGTACTTC.

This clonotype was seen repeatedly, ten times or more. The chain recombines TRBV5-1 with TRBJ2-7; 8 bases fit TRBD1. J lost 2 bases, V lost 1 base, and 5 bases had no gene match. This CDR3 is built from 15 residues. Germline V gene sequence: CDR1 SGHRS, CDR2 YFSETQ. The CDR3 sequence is CASSLQGAQTYEQYF. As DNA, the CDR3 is TGCGCCAGCAGCTTGCAGGGGGCGCAGACCTACGAGCAGTACTTC.

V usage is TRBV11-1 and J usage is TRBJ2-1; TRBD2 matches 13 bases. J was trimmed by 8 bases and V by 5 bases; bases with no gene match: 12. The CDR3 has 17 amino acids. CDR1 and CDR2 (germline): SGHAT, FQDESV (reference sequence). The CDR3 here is CASSTRTSGGLGDEQFF. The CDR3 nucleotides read TGTGCCAGCAGCACCCGGACTAGCGGGGGCCTAGGCGATGAGCAGTTCTTC. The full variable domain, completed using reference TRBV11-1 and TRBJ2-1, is EAEVAQSPRYKITEKSQAVAFWCDPISGHATLYWYRQILGQGPELLVQFQDESVVDDSQLPKDRFSAERLKGVDSTLKIQPAELGDSAMYLCASSTRTSGGLGDEQFFGPGTRLTVL.

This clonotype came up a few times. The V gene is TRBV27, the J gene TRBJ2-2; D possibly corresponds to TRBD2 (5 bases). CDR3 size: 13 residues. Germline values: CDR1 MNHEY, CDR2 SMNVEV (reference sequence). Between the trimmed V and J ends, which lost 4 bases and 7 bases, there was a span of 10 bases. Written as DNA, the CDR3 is TGTGCCAGCAGTTCCGGACTTCACGGGGAGCTGTTTTTT. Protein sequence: CASSSGLHGELFF.

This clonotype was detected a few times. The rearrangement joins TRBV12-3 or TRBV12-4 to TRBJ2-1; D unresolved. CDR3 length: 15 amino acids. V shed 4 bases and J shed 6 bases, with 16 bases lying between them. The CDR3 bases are TGTGCCAGCAGTTCCAGCGAGCTCAGTCTCAATGAGCAGTTCTTC. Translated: CASSSSELSLNEQFF.

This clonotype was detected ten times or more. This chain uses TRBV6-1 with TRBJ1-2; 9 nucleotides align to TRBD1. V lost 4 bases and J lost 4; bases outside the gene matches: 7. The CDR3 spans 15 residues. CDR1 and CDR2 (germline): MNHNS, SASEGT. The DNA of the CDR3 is TGTGCCAGCAGTGTCCCCGGGACAGGGTTCTATGGCTACACCTTC. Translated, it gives CASSVPGTGFYGYTF.

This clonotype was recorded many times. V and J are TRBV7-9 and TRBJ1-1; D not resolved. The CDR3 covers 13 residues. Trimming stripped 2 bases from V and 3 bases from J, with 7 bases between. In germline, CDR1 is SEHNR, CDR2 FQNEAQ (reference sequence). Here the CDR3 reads CASSLQRHTEAFF. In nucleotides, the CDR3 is TGTGCCAGCAGCTTACAAAGACACACTGAAGCTTTCTTT.

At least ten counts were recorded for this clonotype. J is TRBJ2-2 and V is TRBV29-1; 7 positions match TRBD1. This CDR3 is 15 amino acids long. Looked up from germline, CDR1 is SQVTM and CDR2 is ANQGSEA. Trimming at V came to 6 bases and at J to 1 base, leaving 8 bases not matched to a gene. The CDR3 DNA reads TGCAGCGTCCCAGCCGGGACAGTGAACACCGGGGAGCTGTTTTTT. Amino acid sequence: CSVPAGTVNTGELFF.

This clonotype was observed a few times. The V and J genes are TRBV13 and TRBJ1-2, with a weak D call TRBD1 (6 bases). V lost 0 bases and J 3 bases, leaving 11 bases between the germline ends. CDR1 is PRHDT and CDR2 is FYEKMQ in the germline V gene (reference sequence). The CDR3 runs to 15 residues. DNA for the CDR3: TGTGCCAGCAGCTTAGGCCGTCAGGGGCACTATGGCTACACCTTC. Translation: CASSLGRQGHYGYTF.

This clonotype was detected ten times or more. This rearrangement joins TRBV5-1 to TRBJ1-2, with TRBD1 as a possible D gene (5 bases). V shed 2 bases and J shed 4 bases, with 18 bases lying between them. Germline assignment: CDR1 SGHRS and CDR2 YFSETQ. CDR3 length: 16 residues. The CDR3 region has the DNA TGCGCCAGCAGCTTAACCCCCCAGGGACTGAGCTATGGCTACACCTTC. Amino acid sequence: CASSLTPQGLSYGYTF.

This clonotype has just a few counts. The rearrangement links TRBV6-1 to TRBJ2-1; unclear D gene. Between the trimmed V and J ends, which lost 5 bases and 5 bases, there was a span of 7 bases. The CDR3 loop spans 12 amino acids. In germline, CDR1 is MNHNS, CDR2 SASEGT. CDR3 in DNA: TGTGCCAGCAGTAACCGGGACAATGAGCAGTTCTTC. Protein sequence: CASSNRDNEQFF.

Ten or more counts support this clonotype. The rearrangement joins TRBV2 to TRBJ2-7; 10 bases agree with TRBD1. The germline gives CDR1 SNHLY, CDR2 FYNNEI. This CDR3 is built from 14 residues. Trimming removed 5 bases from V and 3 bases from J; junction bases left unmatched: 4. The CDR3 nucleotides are TGTGCCAGCAGTCGGACAGGGGGAAACTACGAGCAGTACTTC. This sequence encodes CASSRTGGNYEQYF.

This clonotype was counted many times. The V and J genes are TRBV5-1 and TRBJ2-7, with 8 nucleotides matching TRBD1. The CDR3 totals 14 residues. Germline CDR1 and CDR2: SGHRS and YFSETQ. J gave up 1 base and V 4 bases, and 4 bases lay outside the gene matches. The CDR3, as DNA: TGCGCCAGCAGCCAGGGACAGGAATCCTACGAGCAGTACTTC. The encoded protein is CASSQGQESYEQYF.

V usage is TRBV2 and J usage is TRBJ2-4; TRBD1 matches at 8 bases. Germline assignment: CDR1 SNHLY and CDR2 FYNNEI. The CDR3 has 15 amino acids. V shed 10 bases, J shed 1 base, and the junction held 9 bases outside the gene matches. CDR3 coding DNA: TGTGCCACTACAGACAGGGGAGATGCCAAAAACATTCAGTACTTC. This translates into CATTDRGDAKNIQYF.

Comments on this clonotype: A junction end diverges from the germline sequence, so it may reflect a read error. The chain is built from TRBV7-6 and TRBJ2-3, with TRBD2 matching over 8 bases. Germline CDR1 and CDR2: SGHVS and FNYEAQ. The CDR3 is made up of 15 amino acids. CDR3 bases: TGTGCCAGCAGCTTAGGGTGGACTAGCATAGATACGCAGTATTTT. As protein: CASSLGWTSIDTQYF.

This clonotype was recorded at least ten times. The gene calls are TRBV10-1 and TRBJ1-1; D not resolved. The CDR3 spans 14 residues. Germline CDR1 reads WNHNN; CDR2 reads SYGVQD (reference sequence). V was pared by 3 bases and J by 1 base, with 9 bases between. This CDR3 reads CASSDRLGNTEAFF. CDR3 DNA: TGCGCCAGCAGTGATAGACTGGGGAACACTGAAGCTTTCTTT.

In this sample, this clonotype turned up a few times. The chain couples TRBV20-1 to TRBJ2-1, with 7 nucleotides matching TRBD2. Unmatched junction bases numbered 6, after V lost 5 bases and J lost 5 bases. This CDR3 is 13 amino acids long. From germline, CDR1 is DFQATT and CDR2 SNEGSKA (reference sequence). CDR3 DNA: TGCAGTGCTCCGACAGCGGGGAACAATGAGCAGTTCTTC. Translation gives CSAPTAGNNEQFF.

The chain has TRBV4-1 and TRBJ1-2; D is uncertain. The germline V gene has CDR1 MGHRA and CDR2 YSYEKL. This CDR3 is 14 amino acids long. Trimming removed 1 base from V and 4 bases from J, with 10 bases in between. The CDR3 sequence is CASSQGSLGYGYTF. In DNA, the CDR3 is TGCGCCAGCAGCCAAGGGTCGTTAGGCTATGGCTACACCTTC.

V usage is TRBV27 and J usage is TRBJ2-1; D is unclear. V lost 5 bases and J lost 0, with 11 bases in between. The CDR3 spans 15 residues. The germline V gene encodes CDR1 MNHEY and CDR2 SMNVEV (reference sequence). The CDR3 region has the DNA TGTGCCAGCAGTCACTTCACCGACTCCTACAATGAGCAGTTCTTC. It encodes CASSHFTDSYNEQFF.

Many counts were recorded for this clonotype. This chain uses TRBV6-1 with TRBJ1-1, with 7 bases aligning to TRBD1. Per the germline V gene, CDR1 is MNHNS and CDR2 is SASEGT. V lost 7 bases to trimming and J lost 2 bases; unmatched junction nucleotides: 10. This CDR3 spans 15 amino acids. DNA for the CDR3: TGTGCCAGCAAGGGACAGTACCCGTCAAACACTGAAGCTTTCTTT. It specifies CASKGQYPSNTEAFF.

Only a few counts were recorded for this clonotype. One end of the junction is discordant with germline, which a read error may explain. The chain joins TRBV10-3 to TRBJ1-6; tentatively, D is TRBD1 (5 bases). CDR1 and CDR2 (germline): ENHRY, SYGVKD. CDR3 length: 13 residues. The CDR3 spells CATSRGGDSPLHF. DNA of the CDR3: TGTGCCACCAGTCGGGGGGGGGATTCACCCCTCCACTTT.